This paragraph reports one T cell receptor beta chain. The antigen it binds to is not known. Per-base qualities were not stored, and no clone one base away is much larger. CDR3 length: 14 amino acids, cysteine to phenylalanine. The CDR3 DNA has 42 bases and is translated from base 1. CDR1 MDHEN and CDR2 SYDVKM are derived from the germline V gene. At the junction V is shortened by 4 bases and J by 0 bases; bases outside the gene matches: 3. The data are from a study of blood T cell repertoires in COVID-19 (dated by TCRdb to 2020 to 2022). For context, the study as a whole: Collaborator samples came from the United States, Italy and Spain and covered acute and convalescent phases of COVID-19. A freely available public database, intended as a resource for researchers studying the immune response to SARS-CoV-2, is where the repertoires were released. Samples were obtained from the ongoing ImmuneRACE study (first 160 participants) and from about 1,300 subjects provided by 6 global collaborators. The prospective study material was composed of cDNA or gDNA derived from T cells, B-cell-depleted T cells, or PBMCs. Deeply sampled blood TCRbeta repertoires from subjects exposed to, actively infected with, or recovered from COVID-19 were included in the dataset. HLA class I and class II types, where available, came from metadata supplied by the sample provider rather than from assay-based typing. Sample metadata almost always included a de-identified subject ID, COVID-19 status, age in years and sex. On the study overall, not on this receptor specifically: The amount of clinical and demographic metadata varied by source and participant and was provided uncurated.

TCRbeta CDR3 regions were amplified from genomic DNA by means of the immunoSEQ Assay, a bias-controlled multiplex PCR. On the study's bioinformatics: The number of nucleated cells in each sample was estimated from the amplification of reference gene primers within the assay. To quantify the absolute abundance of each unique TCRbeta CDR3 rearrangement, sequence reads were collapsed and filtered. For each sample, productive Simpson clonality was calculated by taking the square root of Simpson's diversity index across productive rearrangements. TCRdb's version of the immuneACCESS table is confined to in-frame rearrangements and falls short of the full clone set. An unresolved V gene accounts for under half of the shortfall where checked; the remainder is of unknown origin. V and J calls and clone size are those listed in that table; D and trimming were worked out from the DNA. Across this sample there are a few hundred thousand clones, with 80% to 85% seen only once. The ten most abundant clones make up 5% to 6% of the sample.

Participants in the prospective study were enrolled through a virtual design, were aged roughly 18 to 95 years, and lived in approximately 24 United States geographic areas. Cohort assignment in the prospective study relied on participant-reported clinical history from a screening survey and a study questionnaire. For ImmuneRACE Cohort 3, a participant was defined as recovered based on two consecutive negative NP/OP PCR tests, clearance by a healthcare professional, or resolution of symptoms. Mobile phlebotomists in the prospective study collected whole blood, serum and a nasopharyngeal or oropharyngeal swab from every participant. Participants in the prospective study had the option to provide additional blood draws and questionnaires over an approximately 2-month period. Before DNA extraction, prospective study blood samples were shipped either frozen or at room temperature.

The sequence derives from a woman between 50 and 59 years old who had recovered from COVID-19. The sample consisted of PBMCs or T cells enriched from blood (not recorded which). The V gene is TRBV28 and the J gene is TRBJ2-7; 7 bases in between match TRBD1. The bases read TGTGCCAGCAGTTCAGCAGGGGGCTCCTACGAGCAGTACTTC. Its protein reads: CASSSAGGSYEQYF.